This T cell receptor beta chain was identified in a study of blood T cell repertoires in COVID-19. Method: immunoSEQ multiplex PCR; TCRdb's copy keeps in-frame clones and lacks some. The sample lists fewer than 110,000 clones, 85% to 95% occurring once. Germline CDR1 reads SGHRS; CDR2 reads YFSETQ. The length of the CDR3 is 18 residues. Trimming cost V 3 bases and J 0 bases; bases outside gene matches: 12. The chain carries TRBV5-1 and TRBJ2-5, with TRBD2 matching over 9 bases. The TCR sequence derives from a man aged 50 to 59 with active COVID-19. The source material was peripheral blood. CDR3 region: CASSSTPGTSRYQETQYF. The DNA of the CDR3 is TGCGCCAGCAGCTCGACGCCGGGGACTAGCAGATACCAAGAGACCCAGTACTTC.